This T cell receptor beta chain was sequenced during a study of blood T cells in healthy people across ages. The second PCR ran about 6 to 11 cycles with a sample-barcoded 5' primer and J-beta primers. Using its own MiXCR run on the 5' RACE reads, TCRdb lists one record per CDR3 protein. This sample yields some 670,000 distinct CDR3 sequences, of which 52% are seen a single time; approximately 13% belongs to the top ten. Germline CDR1 is SGHRS and CDR2 is YFSETQ. Trimming shortened V by 0 bases and J by 5 bases, and 14 bases separated the two germline ends. The CDR3 extends over 15 amino acids. This chain joins TRBV5-1 and TRBJ2-5, with no clear D. Sample: blood. This TCR derives from an elderly woman in good health. The CDR3 loop reads CASSLEFTFKETQYF. The CDR3 DNA reads TGCGCCAGCAGCTTGGAATTCACATTCAAGGAGACCCAGTACTTC. The full variable domain, completed using reference TRBV5-1 and TRBJ2-5, is KAGVTQTPRYLIKTRGQQVTLSCSPISGHRSVSWYQQTPGQGLQFLFEYFSETQRNKGNFPGRFSGRQFSNSRSEMNVSTLELGDSALYLCASSLEFTFKETQYFGPGTRLLVL.